This TCR beta chain was captured in a study of T cells in pancreatic ductal adenocarcinoma. Generated by immunoSEQ multiplex PCR, the TCRdb table keeps only in-frame clones and is missing some. In the table there are roughly 9,000 clones, roughly 71% of which are singletons. The CDR3 consists of 14 residues. CDR1 is SGDLS, CDR2 YYNGEE, per germline. The V gene lost 3 bases and the J gene lost 6 bases, with 16 bases spanning the gap. General study results and limits: Blood had more productive templates and about 7.9-fold more unique clonotypes than tumor. Tumor-versus-blood clonality comparisons may be biased toward lower tumor diversity. Mean clonality was around 0.11 in tumors and roughly 0.068 in blood, not significantly different. The resected cohort was biased toward the minority with early-stage disease.

No neoadjuvant therapy was given to the selected pancreatic ductal adenocarcinoma patients before their surgery. Worth noting for this clone: The target antigen is unknown.

Sample: pancreatic tumor tissue. This TCR was sampled from a human donor with pancreatic ductal adenocarcinoma. The chain has TRBV9 and TRBJ2-7, with a tentative D call TRBD2 (7 bases). The CDR3, as DNA: TGTGCCAGCAGCGAAGGGGGGGCGTCACCCGAGCAGTACTTC. Protein: CASSEGGASPEQYF.